This TCR beta chain was captured by sequencing in a study of regulatory T cells in long-lasting Graves disease. Ten or more counts support this clonotype. The sample's time point: persistent/refractory GD, antithyroid drugs over 5 years with positive TRAb. RNA isolated from PBMCs was used to make the TCR library. With EDTA tubes as the receptacles, 7.5 to 9 milliliters of peripheral blood were drawn. Germline CDR1 is LGHDT and CDR2 is YNNKEL (reference sequence). The V and J ends lost 0 bases and 4 bases respectively, with 12 bases between them. The CDR3 totals 15 residues. HTBI primers from iRepertoire and Arm-PCR of CDR3 regions yielded the TCR beta libraries. TCRdb passed the multiplex PCR reads through MiXCR, listing each CDR3 protein once. The sample yields 250,000 to 300,000 distinct CDR3 sequences, 22% seen once.

This chain links TRBV3-1 with TRBJ2-5; D possibly matches TRBD1 or TRBD2 (6 bases each). The sequence derives from a female donor with Graves disease. The sample in question was peripheral blood mononuclear cells (PBMCs), obtained when the disease was refractory, from a patient treated with antithyroid drugs. CDR3 protein: CASSQDPGGGETQYF. The CDR3 DNA reads as TGTGCCAGCAGCCAAGATCCCGGGGGCGGAGAGACCCAGTACTTC.